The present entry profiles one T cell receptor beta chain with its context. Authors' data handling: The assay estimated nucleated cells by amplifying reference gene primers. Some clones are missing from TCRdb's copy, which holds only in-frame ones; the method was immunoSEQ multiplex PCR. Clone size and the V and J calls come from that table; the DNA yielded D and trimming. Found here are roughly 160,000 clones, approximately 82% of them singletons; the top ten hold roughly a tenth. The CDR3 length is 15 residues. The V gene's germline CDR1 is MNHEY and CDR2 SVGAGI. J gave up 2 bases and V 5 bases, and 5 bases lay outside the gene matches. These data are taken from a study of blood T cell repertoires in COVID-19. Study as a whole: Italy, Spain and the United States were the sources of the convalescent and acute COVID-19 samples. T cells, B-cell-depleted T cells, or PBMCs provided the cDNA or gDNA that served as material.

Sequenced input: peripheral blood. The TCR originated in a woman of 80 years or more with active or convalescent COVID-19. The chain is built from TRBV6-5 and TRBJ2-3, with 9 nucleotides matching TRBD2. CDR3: CASSPVAGDTDTQYF. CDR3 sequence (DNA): TGTGCCAGCAGTCCGGTAGCGGGAGACACAGATACGCAGTATTTT.